Below, one T cell receptor (beta chain) is given with its context. Trimming left V 4 bases short and J 0 bases short, with 19 bases between. This CDR3 is built from 17 residues. The germline gives CDR1 MNHEY, CDR2 SMNVEV (reference sequence). This specimen comes from a study of shared clonotypes between healthy human individuals. Terminally differentiated effector memory CD45RA+ cells were left out of the naive CD8 fraction, which was CD45RO-negative and positively selected for CCR7. Donors comprised only Caucasian adults living in Nashville, Tennessee. In the authors' methods: Because ImmunoSEQ provided only junction sequences with no quality scores, the filtering differed. Assay: immunoSEQ multiplex PCR; the TCRdb copy retains only in-frame clones and omits some. Clonal size and the V and J genes are those of that table, whereas D and trimming came from the DNA. The table has about 2,200,000 clones, 85% to 95% seen once.

Sequencing used naive CD8+ T cells from PBMCs. The chain is built from TRBV27 and TRBJ2-7; the D gene is possibly TRBD1 (6 bases). The clonotype was recovered from a man aged 18 to 35 in good health. Some clones in this sample may be carry-over from other donors' samples. This CDR3 is CASSSGPGSGVSYEQYF. CDR3 DNA: TGTGCCAGCAGTTCCGGGCCTGGATCAGGGGTCTCCTACGAGCAGTACTTC.